Listed below are T cell receptor beta chains from one sample, sequenced in a study of T cell responses to AZD1222 COVID-19 vaccine. Some clones are missing from TCRdb's copy, which holds only in-frame ones; the method was immunoSEQ multiplex PCR. The repertoire holds 140,000 to 150,000 clones, with 92% as singletons. This material consisted of peripheral blood, taken on day 0 of AZD1222 vaccination. The receptor source for this set is an adult in good health. Each CDR3 is given with its conserved first and last residue. A D gene is named only where the DNA matches it firmly. A clone size is listed for some rows: how often the clone was seen (once, few, many), or a class if it is expanded.

J gene,clone size,D gene,V gene,CDR3 protein,CDR3 DNA
TRBJ1-5,few,NA,TRBV12-5,CASGLDAGAVQPQHF,TGTGCTAGTGGTTTGGACGCTGGGGCAGTTCAGCCCCAGCATTTT
TRBJ1-5,NA,NA,TRBV5-1,CASSFGTRDQPQHF,TGCGCCAGCAGCTTCGGGACCAGGGATCAGCCCCAGCATTTT
TRBJ1-2,few,NA,TRBV18,CASSPGANYGYTF,TGTGCCAGCTCCCCGGGAGCTAACTATGGCTACACCTTC
TRBJ2-7,NA,TRBD1,TRBV30,CAWSVFGTGAYEQYF,TGTGCCTGGAGTGTATTTGGGACAGGAGCCTACGAGCAGTACTTC
TRBJ1-4,NA,NA,TRBV2,CASGVSKKLFF,TGTGCCAGCGGGGTTTCTAAAAAACTGTTTTTT
TRBJ2-2,NA,NA,TRBV14,CASSQPGLWGTGELFF,TGTGCCAGCAGCCAACCTGGTCTATGGGGGACCGGGGAGCTGTTTTTT
TRBJ1-5,few,NA,TRBV6-1,CASSDQGFSNQPQHF,TGTGCCAGCAGTGATCAAGGATTTAGCAATCAGCCCCAGCATTTT
TRBJ2-7,once,NA,TRBV12-3/TRBV12-4,CASSRTYEQYF,TGTGCCAGCAGTCGAACTTACGAGCAGTACTTC
TRBJ2-7,NA,NA,TRBV7-2,CASSLAGVYEQYF,TGTGCCAGCAGCTTAGCTGGAGTCTACGAGCAGTACTTC
TRBJ1-2,NA,NA,TRBV7-2,CASSLEGNHGYTF,TGTGCCAGCAGCTTAGAGGGCAACCATGGCTACACCTTC
TRBJ2-3,NA,TRBD2,TRBV15,CATSTGGRGSDTQYF,TGTGCCACCAGCACCGGGGGGAGGGGATCAGATACGCAGTATTTT
TRBJ2-7,NA,NA,TRBV7-8,CASSPVRSQRVEQYF,TGTGCCAGCAGCCCCGTCAGGTCCCAGAGGGTCGAGCAGTACTTC
TRBJ2-4,NA,TRBD1,TRBV6-4,CASTMGTALAKNIQYF,TGTGCCAGCACAATGGGGACAGCCCTAGCCAAAAACATTCAGTACTTC
TRBJ1-1,NA,NA,TRBV7-9,CASSLEGLNTEAFF,TGTGCCAGCAGCTTAGAGGGACTGAACACTGAAGCTTTCTTT
TRBJ2-1,NA,NA,TRBV21-1,CASSPPRGLAGGPGEQFF,TGTGCCAGCAGCCCTCCCAGAGGACTAGCGGGAGGGCCGGGTGAGCAGTTCTTC
TRBJ1-5,NA,NA,TRBV6-1,CASSEGTGQPQHF,TGTGCCAGCAGTGAAGGGACCGGTCAGCCCCAGCATTTT
TRBJ2-7,NA,NA,TRBV5-1,CASSWGPAAEQYF,TGCGCCAGCAGCTGGGGACCGGCGGCCGAGCAGTACTTC
TRBJ2-1,NA,NA,TRBV5-1,CASSERLSYNEQFF,TGCGCCAGCAGTGAACGTCTCTCCTACAATGAGCAGTTCTTC
TRBJ2-7,NA,TRBD2,TRBV9,CASSPATSGFYEQYF,TGTGCCAGCAGCCCAGCGACTAGCGGGTTCTACGAGCAGTACTTC
TRBJ1-2,NA,NA,TRBV29-1,CSVGGGGYTF,TGCAGCGTGGGAGGAGGTGGCTACACCTTC
TRBJ2-1,NA,TRBD2,TRBV6-5,CASSYEGGRALNEQFF,TGTGCCAGCAGTTACGAGGGCGGGAGGGCCTTGAATGAGCAGTTCTTC
TRBJ1-3,NA,NA,TRBV29-1,CSATTGNLGNTIYF,TGCAGCGCCACAACAGGGAATCTTGGAAACACCATATATTTT
TRBJ1-2,once,TRBD1,TRBV3-1/TRBV3-2,CASRPTGDYGYTF,TGTGCCAGCAGACCGACAGGGGACTATGGCTACACCTTC
TRBJ2-7,NA,NA,TRBV2,CASSELNRRTYEQYF,TGTGCCAGCAGTGAATTGAACAGGCGAACCTACGAGCAGTACTTC
TRBJ2-7,few,TRBD2,TRBV25-1,CASSAGLYYEQYF,TGTGCCAGCAGCGCGGGACTATACTACGAGCAGTACTTC
TRBJ2-7,NA,TRBD2,TRBV30,CAWSLGAGRAKEQYF,TGTGCCTGGAGTCTCGGTGCCGGGAGGGCCAAAGAGCAGTACTTC
TRBJ1-3,NA,TRBD1,TRBV7-9,CASSVPGQGAYGNTIYF,TGTGCCAGCAGCGTACCGGGACAGGGGGCATATGGAAACACCATATATTTT
TRBJ1-1,NA,TRBD1,TRBV5-3,CARSFRQGRGYRNTEAFF,TGTGCCAGAAGCTTCCGACAGGGGAGAGGGTATCGGAACACTGAAGCTTTCTTT
TRBJ1-1,NA,NA,TRBV3-1/TRBV3-2,CASSSRPGNTEAFF,TGTGCCAGCAGCTCCCGTCCGGGGAACACTGAAGCTTTCTTT
TRBJ2-1,NA,TRBD2,TRBV3-1/TRBV3-2,CASSSASGRYNEQFF,TGTGCCAGCAGCTCGGCTAGCGGGAGATACAATGAGCAGTTCTTC
TRBJ1-2,NA,TRBD1,TRBV6-4,CASNNRGLSLPNYGYTF,TGTGCCAGCAATAACAGGGGCCTCTCTCTTCCTAACTATGGCTACACCTTC
TRBJ2-2,NA,NA,TRBV5-4,CASSLDFTGRGELFF,TGTGCCAGCAGCTTGGACTTCACAGGACGCGGGGAGCTGTTTTTT
TRBJ2-2,NA,NA,TRBV11-1,CASTQPGEHTGELFF,TGTGCCAGCACCCAGCCAGGGGAGCACACCGGGGAGCTGTTTTTT
TRBJ2-7,NA,NA,TRBV5-4,CASSLPLGNSYEQYF,TGTGCCAGCAGTTTGCCCCTGGGAAACAGCTACGAGCAGTACTTC
TRBJ2-1,once,TRBD2,TRBV7-2,CASSLELAAYNEQFF,TGTGCCAGCAGCTTAGAACTAGCGGCCTACAATGAGCAGTTCTTC
TRBJ1-1,NA,NA,TRBV28,CASSFSVRANTEAFF,TGTGCCAGCAGTTTTAGCGTTAGGGCGAACACTGAAGCTTTCTTT
TRBJ1-2,NA,NA,TRBV28,CASSFGQIYGYTF,TGTGCCAGCAGTTTCGGACAGATCTATGGCTACACCTTC
TRBJ2-2,NA,TRBD1,TRBV25-1,CASSEGDRDTGELFF,TGTGCCAGCAGTGAAGGGGACAGGGACACCGGGGAGCTGTTTTTT
TRBJ1-5,once,NA,TRBV6-5,CASSYPGQPQHF,TGTGCCAGCAGTTACCCCGGTCAGCCCCAGCATTTT
TRBJ2-7,NA,TRBD2,TRBV19,CATRTSGSSYEQYF,TGTGCCACAAGGACTAGCGGGAGCTCCTACGAGCAGTACTTC
TRBJ2-2,NA,NA,TRBV10-3,CAITAGLSGTGELFF,TGTGCCATCACCGCGGGACTTTCGGGCACCGGGGAGCTGTTTTTT
TRBJ2-5,NA,TRBD2,TRBV7-3,CASSLEPSGETQYF,TGTGCCAGCAGCTTAGAGCCTAGCGGGGAGACCCAGTACTTC
TRBJ2-7,once,NA,TRBV5-4,CASSHRDTYEQYF,TGTGCCAGCAGCCACCGGGACACCTACGAGCAGTACTTC
TRBJ2-5,NA,NA,TRBV7-2,CASSLDVGAPHF,TGTGCCAGCAGCTTAGATGTCGGGGCGCCCCACTTC
TRBJ2-2,NA,TRBD2,TRBV5-8,CASSYYSGSRGAGELFF,TGTGCCAGCAGCTATTATAGCGGGAGCCGCGGGGCCGGGGAGCTGTTTTTT
TRBJ2-5,NA,NA,TRBV7-9,CASSPGPTIVGTQYF,TGTGCCAGCAGCCCCGGACCTACAATAGTGGGGACCCAGTACTTC
TRBJ2-1,NA,TRBD1,TRBV9,CASSPIGTGYNEQFF,TGTGCCAGCAGCCCTATCGGGACAGGGTACAATGAGCAGTTCTTC
TRBJ2-2,few,TRBD1,TRBV5-1,CASRPGTGKGELFF,TGCGCCAGCAGGCCCGGGACAGGGAAGGGGGAGCTGTTTTTT
TRBJ1-2,NA,NA,TRBV5-6,CASSLVRAVGYTF,TGTGCCAGCAGCTTGGTCAGAGCAGTTGGCTACACCTTC
TRBJ1-2,NA,TRBD1,TRBV28,CASSQDRGGYGYTF,TGTGCCAGCAGTCAGGACAGGGGGGGGTATGGCTACACCTTC
TRBJ2-5,few,NA,TRBV19,CASSMGETQYF,TGTGCCAGTAGTATGGGTGAGACCCAGTACTTC
TRBJ2-3,NA,NA,TRBV9,CASSVVEDTQYF,TGTGCCAGCAGCGTAGTAGAGGATACGCAGTATTTT
TRBJ1-1,once,NA,TRBV19,CASSIGGQKNTEAFF,TGTGCCAGTAGTATAGGGGGGCAAAAGAACACTGAAGCTTTCTTT
TRBJ1-5,once,TRBD1,TRBV6-6,CASSYSQGEGQPQHF,TGTGCCAGCAGTTATTCCCAGGGGGAAGGTCAGCCCCAGCATTTT
TRBJ2-5,NA,NA,TRBV5-1,CASSRRGAGAQETQYF,TGCGCCAGCAGCCGGAGGGGGGCAGGAGCGCAAGAGACCCAGTACTTC